This T cell receptor (beta chain) was sequenced for a study of CD8+ T cells in alopecia areata (dated by TCRdb to 2016 to 2019). Regarding the complete study: The treated patients took part in an open-label pilot trial in which moderate-to-severe alopecia areata was treated with oral tofacitinib at 5 to 10 mg twice daily. The study used high-throughput TCRbeta sequencing to examine T cell clonal expansion in alopecia areata, in both the C3H/HeJ mouse model and human patients. TCRbeta CDR3 regions were amplified by immunoSEQ multiplex PCR using 35 Vbeta forward and 13 Jbeta reverse primers. In humans, TCRbeta sequencing was performed on scalp tissue and on sorted CD4+ and CD8+ peripheral blood T cells from healthy controls and from patients with patchy or totalis/universalis alopecia areata. Tofacitinib was administered for 6 to 18 months, and 6 months of follow-up off drug were then conducted to assess delayed response and recurrence. Biopsies were taken from tofacitinib-treated patients at baseline and again at 4 and 24 weeks into treatment, and several of those patients also had a later scalp biopsy. Scalp clonality was compared across normal scalp (n=4), patchy alopecia areata scalp (n=8), and alopecia totalis/universalis scalp (n=8). The SALT score, which quantifies the percentage of affected scalp surface area, was used to measure disease severity in treated patients. RNA came from the PAXgene miRNA kit for fixed scalp, the miRNeasy kit for PBMCs, and the RNeasy kit for mouse skin.

The sample's time point, from its label and the paper: about four weeks on oral tofacitinib. This specimen's treatment or condition label, per the study, means: oral pan-JAK inhibitor, 5-10 mg twice daily. Lesional scalp punch biopsies and peripheral blood were collected from alopecia areata patients. PBMCs were separated by density centrifugation and stained for CD3, CD4 and CD8, after which CD4+ and CD8+ T cells were sorted on a FACSAria. The study at large found these results: Because the treated cohort was small and had just a single nonresponder, larger studies are needed to establish links between baseline CD8+ expansion and response. Compared with mice, TCR sequences shared between patients were less clear, possibly partly because of HLA diversity across the patient population. During tofacitinib treatment, many expanded lesional clones stuck around in both scalp and blood, and this persistence may partly explain why relapse happens after treatment is stopped. Unlike mouse skin, where gammadelta T cells dominate, normal human skin contains resident alphabeta T cells that get sequenced too, which complicates analysis of the scalp TCR repertoire. Compared with normal scalp, lesional scalp, particularly in alopecia totalis/universalis, had higher clonality and more expanded CD8+ clones, which suggests antigenic drive. Tofacitinib significantly decreased scalp clonality and the number of expanded CD8+ clones among the top 100 scalp clones.

Sequences GTSNPN (CDR1) and SVGIG (CDR2) are obtained from the germline V gene (reference sequence). Compared with germline, V lacks 5 bases and J lacks 15 bases; bases without a gene match: 7. The CDR3 runs 10 residues from the cysteine to the phenylalanine. Only CDR3 DNA is held: 30 bases, read in frame from base 1. This clone was detected only a few times. Its antigen target is currently unknown. Nothing much larger sits one base from this clone, and base qualities are not available. Library method: the immunoSEQ multiplex PCR assay. To provide template for TCR sequencing, every sample had RNA extracted and reverse transcribed into cDNA. SuperScript III was used to make first-strand cDNA, primed with a 2:1 mix of oligo-dT and random hexamers. Amplification bias was assessed with a synthetic immune receptor repertoire, and residual bias was removed computationally. On the authors' methods: Raw reads were preprocessed to remove errors, and CDR3 was defined by IMGT conventions from the conserved cysteine to phenylalanine. Clonality was calculated as 1 minus Shannon entropy normalized by log2 of the number of productive unique TCRs. Whether each scalp clone was CD4 or CD8 was inferred by checking scalp TCRbeta sequences against the CD4 and CD8 repertoires from sorted blood. Entries here come from immuneACCESS through TCRdb and include only in-frame sequences with V and J called. Some clones fail to appear in such tables; in the studies checked, an unresolved V gene covers under half of the shortfall, and the cause of the remainder is unknown. That table supplies the V and J calls and clone size; D and trimming were determined from the DNA. The sample contains just over 150,000 clones, around three fifths of them found a single time. Clones ranked in the top ten supply more than 0.7% of the sample.

The source was CD4+ T cells sorted from blood, collected at week 4, from a patient treated with tofacitinib. This TCR was recovered from a human donor with alopecia areata. Recombination linked TRBV30 to TRBJ2-1; a stretch of 7 junction bases matches TRBD1. The CDR3 here reads CAWVDRVPFF. The sequenced DNA: TGTGCCTGGGTCGACAGGGTACCGTTCTTC.